This T cell receptor beta chain came from a study of beta chain features in type 1 diabetes (dated by TCRdb to 2016 to 2019). About the study as a whole: Mean age, gender distribution, total cell number and subset yield did not differ between patients and healthy donors. Across all samples, fewer than 110,000,000 sorted cells were examined, and cell number per subset correlated strongly with RNA yield. The study compared TCRB repertoires of sorted circulating CD4+ T cell subsets between recently diagnosed type 1 diabetes patients and matched healthy donors. Regulatory and stem cell-like memory subsets were isolated from only 8 patients and roughly 8 healthy donors, whereas naive and central memory subsets came from all 30 or so donors. Here is what the overall study found, with its caveats: Type 1 diabetes patients showed a moderate but significant shortening of TCRB CDR3 length in all four CD4+ subsets. At VDJ recombination sites, type 1 diabetes patients had fewer insertions and more deleted nucleotides, which implies abnormalities in thymic rearrangement. Because small numbers of individuals were included in the HLA sub-analyses, any influence of HLA type on TCRB rearrangement was left unresolved. Sequencing cDNA rather than genomic DNA could over-represent highly expressing activated cells, although activation and CD3 levels did not differ between groups. Naive, central memory and regulatory TCRB repertoires appeared more similar among patients than among healthy donors. PCR may preferentially amplify shorter templates, but because patient and control samples were amplified and corrected together, any resulting skew would affect both groups equally.

All of the isolated RNA was reverse transcribed with the High Capacity cDNA Reverse Transcription Kit, so expressed TCRB transcripts were sequenced. Deep immunoSEQ sequencing was applied to naive, central memory and regulatory T cell samples, giving an average of approximately 4 million total reads per sample. After sorted cells were lysed in RLT buffer, RNA was extracted with DNase-treated RNeasy Micro or Mini kits, with the choice depending on cell number. To prevent cross-contamination, each cell subset was processed individually, whereas patient and healthy donor samples were processed jointly. TCRB sequences were amplified from cDNA with the immunoSEQ multiplex PCR, producing 87-bp fragments spanning the CDR3 region. Amplicons were sequenced on the Illumina HiSeq platform. The published analysis was carried out like this. Synthetic template baselines were used to correct PCR bias computationally, reads within Hamming distance 2 were collapsed, and singletons that could not be merged were discarded. Reads were aligned against IMGT so that V, D and J genes, CDR3 length and insertions or deletions at six rearrangement sites could be assigned. Clonotype counts were normalized to sorted cell number within each subset before computing true diversity and Gini coefficients with the tcR R package. The overlap coefficient, calculated on TCRB nucleotide sequences, was used to measure repertoire sharing. Out-of-frame TCRB sequences from naive cells were analyzed to stand in for the pre-selection repertoire. As stored in TCRdb, this immuneACCESS dataset retains in-frame rearrangements with V and J assigned. A fraction of the clones does not appear; measured against another copy, unresolved V genes explain less than half of the discrepancy, and the remainder lacks a known reason. D and trimming come from the DNA, and the V and J calls and clone size come from that table. The sample table holds a few hundred thousand clones, of which roughly a quarter were seen once. The ten biggest clones cover 0.012% of the sample.

From a lookup of the germline V gene, CDR1 and CDR2 are KGHSH and LQKENI. Reading from cysteine to phenylalanine, the CDR3 counts 17 amino acids. Just CDR3 DNA is preserved here, 51 bases in frame from base 1. V and J are truncated by 2 bases and 6 bases respectively, leaving an intervening sequence of 20 bases. In its sample, this clone was seen a few times. The antigen this receptor binds is unknown. Base qualities are not provided; no much larger clone lies one nucleotide away. A single peripheral blood draw of around 120 mL on average was collected from each donor into heparinised tubes. Using a panel that included CD45RO, CCR7, CD25, CD127, CD95 and CD27, naive, central memory, regulatory and stem cell-like memory CD4+ T cells were sorted on a BD FACSAria II. Every sorted population had a purity above 95%. PBMCs were separated immediately by Lymphoprep density gradient centrifugation and were stained directly, without being cultured. To minimize batch effects, samples were stained and sorted in pairs, one healthy donor with one patient per experiment.

The sample consisted of naive CD4+ T cells from blood. What the cell subset or site label conveys for this sample: true naive CD4+ T cells. Here the chain combines TRBV18 and TRBJ1-5, with no D gene named confidently. This TCR derives from a woman in her twenties or thirties with type 1 diabetes. The nucleotides are TGTGCCAGCTCACCAAACCTTCTGACGGTAGCGGGTCAGCCCCAGCATTTT. Its coded protein is CASSPNLLTVAGQPQHF.